These 20 T cell receptor beta chains share one sample of origin, sequenced in a study of blood T cell repertoires in COVID-19 (dated by TCRdb to about 2020). Library preparation employed the immunoSEQ multiplex PCR assay. Sourced from immuneACCESS, this table was stored by TCRdb with only in-frame sequences that have V and J called. A share of the clones is absent; for the studies checked, an unresolved V gene accounts for under half, and the remainder has no known explanation. This sample is represented by some 89,000 clones; approximately 80% of them were singletons. The leading ten clones occupy around 7% of the sample. Sequenced: peripheral blood. Receptor source: an older man with acute or convalescent COVID-19.

The genes are TRBV27 and TRBJ1-1; 7 bases are shared with TRBD1. CDR3 length: 16 amino acids. Germline lookup yields CDR1 MNHEY and CDR2 SMNVEV (reference sequence). The V segment lost 1 base and the J segment 0 bases; nucleotides outside the gene matches: 5. This chain's CDR3 is CASSLFSTGVNTEAFF. CDR3 sequence (DNA): TGTGCCAGCAGTTTATTCTCTACAGGGGTGAACACTGAAGCTTTCTTT.

The J gene is TRBJ2-7, the V gene TRBV28, with D tentatively TRBD1 (6 bases). V dropped 4 bases and J dropped 2 bases, with 12 bases sitting between them. The CDR3 spans 14 residues. Germline CDR1 is MDHEN and CDR2 is SYDVKM. The CDR3 protein is CASSSYRVTYEQYV. The CDR3 DNA reads as TGTGCCAGCAGTTCCTACAGGGTAACCTACGAGCAGTACGTC.

This clone appeared a few times. V usage is TRBV5-6 and J usage is TRBJ1-1; 12 bases match TRBD1. V dropped 3 bases and J dropped 1; count of bases not matched to a gene: 4. Per the germline V gene, CDR1 is SGHDT and CDR2 is YYEEEE. This CDR3 has 16 amino acids. CDR3: CASSWDRGLENTEAFF. The DNA of the CDR3 is TGTGCCAGCAGCTGGGACAGGGGGCTTGAGAACACTGAAGCTTTCTTT.

This chain uses TRBV3-1 (or the pseudogene TRBV3-2) with TRBJ2-5; 10 bases align to TRBD1. The CDR3 loop spans 16 amino acids. V trimming: 6 bases; J trimming: 2 bases; junction bases outside the gene matches: 9. The germline V gene has CDR1 LGHDT and CDR2 YNNKEL (reference sequence). For the CDR3, the DNA is TGTGCCAGCAGTTTAGGACAGGGGGGTTATCAAGAGACCCAGTACTTC. Residues: CASSLGQGGYQETQYF.

The chain recombines TRBV6-5 with TRBJ1-4; 8 nucleotides align to TRBD1. The V gene end was trimmed by 0 bases and the J gene end by 11 bases; junction bases not matched to a gene: 8. The CDR3 runs 15 residues. Germline CDR1 is MNHEY and CDR2 is SVGAGI. This chain's CDR3 is CASSYSQGEAPKLFF. The CDR3 coding sequence is TGTGCCAGCAGTTACTCACAGGGGGAAGCTCCTAAACTGTTTTTT.

This clone was seen a few times. This sequence joins TRBV3-1 (or the pseudogene TRBV3-2) and TRBJ1-6; no clear D. CDR1 is LGHDT and CDR2 is YNNKEL in the germline V gene (reference sequence). The CDR3 totals 16 residues. Trimming removed 0 bases from V and 5 bases from J, with 11 bases in between. The CDR3 reads CASSQEETVNNSPLHF. The CDR3, as DNA: TGTGCCAGCAGCCAAGAGGAAACAGTAAATAATTCACCCCTCCACTTT.

This sequence joins TRBV24-1 and TRBJ2-5; 7 nucleotides agree with TRBD1. V dropped 3 bases and J dropped 4; count of bases not matched to a gene: 10. The CDR3 is 16 residues long. Germline CDR1 is KGHDR and CDR2 is SFDVKD. CDR3 amino acids: CATSDDSTGRAETQYF. In nucleotides, the CDR3 is TGTGCCACCAGTGATGACTCGACAGGGAGAGCAGAGACCCAGTACTTC.

The V gene is TRBV5-1, the J gene TRBJ2-2; 7 positions match TRBD1. The V gene end was trimmed by 6 bases and the J gene end by 0 bases; junction bases not matched to a gene: 5. The CDR3 is 15 amino acids. Germline-derived CDR1 and CDR2 are SGHRS and YFSETQ. In DNA, the CDR3 is TGCGCCAGCAAAGAGGGACAGACGAACACCGGGGAGCTGTTTTTT. Protein sequence: CASKEGQTNTGELFF.

The chain is built from TRBV28 and TRBJ2-1; D not resolved. CDR1 and CDR2 (germline): MDHEN, SYDVKM. V dropped 2 bases and J dropped 0 bases, with 5 bases sitting between them. The CDR3 runs 14 residues. DNA of the CDR3: TGTGCCAGCAGTTTACCTAGCTCCTACAATGAGCAGTTCTTC. Its protein is CASSLPSSYNEQFF.

The chain employs TRBV29-1 and TRBJ1-1, with TRBD1 as a possible D gene (5 bases). V lost 2 bases to trimming and J lost 1 base, with 17 bases between them. Germline V gives CDR1 SQVTM, CDR2 ANQGSEA. The CDR3 sequence is 16 residues long. Here the CDR3 DNA reads TGCAGCGTTGAACAGGGTCCCGGCTTGCAGAACACTGAAGCTTTCTTT. Amino acids: CSVEQGPGLQNTEAFF.

The chain combines TRBV6-5 with TRBJ2-7; 11 nucleotides line up with TRBD1. V shed 4 bases and J 3 bases; nucleotides not matched to a gene: 5. Per the germline V gene, CDR1 is MNHEY and CDR2 is SVGAGI. The length of the CDR3 is 15 residues. CDR3 residues: CASSSPGTGGYEQYF. In DNA form, the CDR3 reads TGTGCCAGCAGTTCTCCCGGGACAGGGGGCTACGAGCAGTACTTC.

Written as DNA, the CDR3 is TGTGCCAGCAGCGTATCAGATAATGAAAAACTGTTTTTT. The encoded protein is CASSVSDNEKLFF. The chain recombines TRBV9 with TRBJ1-4; D is ambiguous. This CDR3 comprises 13 residues. The V and J ends lost 1 base and 4 bases respectively, with 5 bases between them. CDR1 SGDLS and CDR2 YYNGEE come from the germline V gene.

This clone was observed a few times. The CDR3 DNA reads TGTGCCAGCAGCCATGGAGCGAACACCGGGGAGCTGTTTTTT. It codes for CASSHGANTGELFF. The gene calls are TRBV3-1 (or the pseudogene TRBV3-2) and TRBJ2-2, with D unresolved. Germline assignment: CDR1 LGHDT and CDR2 YNNKEL (reference sequence). Trimming removed 3 bases at V and 0 bases at J, with 5 bases between. This CDR3 region has 14 residues.

The rearrangement uses TRBV7-6 and TRBJ1-6, with D uncertain. The CDR3 covers 16 residues. Trimming took off 3 bases at V and 9 bases at J, with 18 bases between the two ends. Germline CDR1 reads SGHVS; CDR2 reads FNYEAQ. DNA for the CDR3: TGTGCCAGCAGCTTGGGGAGTACAGATTTTAGTTCACCCCTCCACTTT. This encodes CASSLGSTDFSSPLHF.

This clone turned up a few times. The chain combines TRBV6-6 with TRBJ1-1; 8 bases map to TRBD1. The J segment lost 12 bases and the V segment lost 0 bases, leaving 9 bases of the junction unmatched. The CDR3 is 14 residues long. CDR1 is MNHNY, CDR2 SVGAGI, per germline (reference sequence). The CDR3 DNA is TGTGCCAGCAGTTACTCGTCATACGGGACAGGACCTTTCTTT. It yields the protein CASSYSSYGTGPFF.

The gene calls are TRBV2 and TRBJ2-7, with D tentatively TRBD1 (6 bases). CDR1 and CDR2 (germline): SNHLY, FYNNEI. Trimming removed 5 bases from V and 6 bases from J, with 11 bases in between. This CDR3 has 12 residues. DNA for the CDR3: TGTGCCAGCAGTCGTAGGGGGAGCGAGCAGTACGTC. Translating gives CASSRRGSEQYV.

The chain recombines TRBV6-5 with TRBJ1-3; possibly TRBD1 for D (6 bases). The CDR3 extends over 16 amino acids. V was pared by 2 bases and J by 3 bases, with 14 bases between. CDR1 is MNHEY and CDR2 is SVGAGI in the germline V gene. This CDR3 is CASSYGGGHGGNTIYF. In DNA, the CDR3 is TGTGCCAGCAGTTACGGGGGGGGACACGGTGGAAACACCATATATTTT.

The V call is TRBV6-2 or TRBV6-3, the J call TRBJ2-5; possible D gene TRBD1, 7 bases. CDR3 size: 13 residues. Germline V lookup: CDR1 MNHEY, CDR2 SVGEGT. The V end lost 4 bases, the J end lost 6 bases, and 12 bases lay between the germline ends. CDR3 region: CASSSAGGKTQYF. The CDR3 coding sequence is TGTGCCAGCAGTTCGGCAGGGGGGAAGACCCAGTACTTC.

The V and J genes are TRBV27 and TRBJ2-7, with 8 bases aligning to TRBD1. This CDR3 is 14 amino acids long. Losses at the gene ends were 2 bases for V and 3 bases for J; bases not matched to a gene: 3. Germline lookup yields CDR1 MNHEY and CDR2 SMNVEV (reference sequence). CDR3 amino acids: CASSLRQGYYEQYF. The CDR3 DNA reads TGTGCCAGCAGTTTAAGACAGGGGTACTACGAGCAGTACTTC.

This clone was picked up one time. CDR3 DNA: TGTGCCATCAGTGAAGGGGCAACCGGAGATACGCAGTATTTT. It is translated as CAISEGATGDTQYF. V usage is TRBV10-3 and J usage is TRBJ2-3; perhaps TRBD1 as D (5 bases). V was pared by 3 bases and J by 5 bases, with 12 bases between. The CDR3 runs to 14 residues. Germline lookup yields CDR1 ENHRY and CDR2 SYGVKD.